These 5 T cell receptor beta chains share one sample of origin, sequenced in a study of shared T cell receptors in the human thymus. Sequencing used immunoSEQ multiplex PCR; TCRdb keeps in-frame clones, though not all of them. The sample consists of 540,000 or so clones, 75% to 85% of them appearing once. Another study also made use of these data, one on human thymus T cells.

The sample was thymocytes. The receptors derive from a boy in the first two years of life with a congenital heart defect.

The chain joins TRBV28 to TRBJ1-5; TRBD1 agrees at 8 bases. The CDR3 runs to 18 residues. The junction had 10 bases not matched to a gene; V was cut back by 2 bases and J by 1 base. Germline lookup yields CDR1 MDHEN and CDR2 SYDVKM. The CDR3 loop is CASSLGFYDRGSNQPQHF. The CDR3 DNA is TGTGCCAGCAGTTTAGGTTTCTATGACAGGGGAAGCAATCAGCCCCAGCATTTT.

This clone was observed a handful of times. The chain is built from TRBV18 and TRBJ2-7, with D maybe TRBD1 (6 bases). Per germline, CDR1 KGHSH and CDR2 LQKENI. The CDR3 is made up of 16 amino acids. The V gene lost 2 bases and the J gene lost 2 bases, with 16 bases spanning the gap. CDR3 nucleotides: TGTGCCAGCTCACCAAACTCTACAGGGCGTCCCTACGAGCAGTACTTC. This translates into CASSPNSTGRPYEQYF.

This chain uses TRBV5-1 with TRBJ2-4; 7 nucleotides match TRBD1. V gave up 4 bases and J gave up 0 bases; unmatched junction bases: 4. CDR1 SGHRS and CDR2 YFSETQ come from the germline V gene. The CDR3 runs 15 residues. The CDR3 sequence is CASSTGQLAKNIQYF. The CDR3 DNA follows: TGCGCCAGCAGCACGGGACAGCTAGCCAAAAACATTCAGTACTTC.

The chain recombines TRBV19 with TRBJ2-7, with D tentatively TRBD1 (6 bases). Germline assignment: CDR1 LNHDA and CDR2 SQIVND (reference sequence). This CDR3 spans 15 amino acids. V was shortened by 5 bases and J by 5 bases, with 19 bases between the two germline ends. The CDR3 nucleotides are TGTGCCAGTAGTCATGGGCACAGGGAGAAGCACGAGCAGTACTTC. Translated: CASSHGHREKHEQYF.

This chain links TRBV12-5 with TRBJ2-7; D may be TRBD1 (7 bases). This CDR3 is 18 amino acids long. Trimming took off 2 bases at V and 0 bases at J, with 20 bases between the two ends. The germline V gene encodes CDR1 LGHNT and CDR2 FRNRAP. As DNA, the CDR3 is TGTGCTAGTGGTTTGCCTCACACCAGGGGGGAAGCCTCCTACGAGCAGTACTTC. It codes for CASGLPHTRGEASYEQYF.